This T cell receptor beta chain was obtained from a study of T cell responses to AZD1222 COVID-19 vaccine. Produced via immunoSEQ multiplex PCR; TCRdb's table is partial and in-frame only. The data show around 100,000 clones, 88% seen once. As to this clone: Its target is unknown.

Study results and caveats: Sampling captured repertoires only after the peak T cell response. Baseline serology detected seropositivity in only six or seven AZD1222 recipients.

The clonotype originates from an adult in good health. Sample: peripheral blood, taken on day 0 of AZD1222 vaccination.

The CDR3 DNA is TGTGCCAGCAGTTTACGTCCAGGGGGGAGCGATACGCAGTATTTT. Protein product: CASSLRPGGSDTQYF. The chain couples TRBV28 to TRBJ2-3; perhaps TRBD1 as D (7 bases). CDR3 size: 15 residues. Trimming took 2 bases from V and 6 from J, leaving 15 bases between them. Germline lookup yields CDR1 MDHEN and CDR2 SYDVKM.